This entry features one TCR beta chain sequence. After removal of 4 bases from V and 4 bases from J, the junction contained 8 bases not matched to a gene. There are 15 residues in the CDR3. Germline V gives CDR1 SGHRS, CDR2 YFSETQ. Profiling relied on immunoSEQ multiplex PCR, and the TCRdb table lists in-frame clones only, not all of them. The sample consists of around 65,000 clones, around 90% of them appearing once. These data originate in a study of blood T cell repertoires in COVID-19. Study-wide context: The origin of the acute and convalescent COVID-19 samples was the United States, Italy and Spain. PBMCs, B-cell-depleted T cells, or T cells were the source of the cDNA or gDNA that made up the material.

The sequenced material came from peripheral blood. The chain uses TRBV5-1 and TRBJ1-1, with TRBD1 matching 9 bases. The TCR comes from a human donor in a cohort sampled during active COVID-19. This CDR3 is CASSGDRELGTEAFF. The CDR3 coding sequence is TGCGCCAGCAGCGGGGACAGGGAGTTAGGCACTGAAGCTTTCTTT.